The text below deals with one TCR beta chain. Profiled with immunoSEQ multiplex PCR; TCRdb holds only in-frame clones, not every one. The table lists 200,000 to 300,000 clones, about 90% of them singletons. This sample is part of a study of blood T cell repertoires in COVID-19. CDR3 length equals 17 residues. Deletions cut 0 bases from V and 0 bases from J, with 12 bases between. From germline, CDR1 is KGHSH and CDR2 LQKENI. The chain combines TRBV18 with TRBJ1-3, with D uncertain. Sequencing was done on a sample of peripheral blood. The TCR originated in a woman in her thirties or forties who had recovered from COVID-19. The CDR3 nucleotides read TGTGCCAGCTCACCACCGTTGTGGCGGGACTCTGGAAACACCATATATTTT. Protein sequence: CASSPPLWRDSGNTIYF.